The rows below give T cell receptor beta chains drawn from one sample of a study of shared clonotypes between healthy human individuals. Sequencing was performed with immunoSEQ multiplex PCR; in TCRdb, only in-frame clones are kept and a portion is missing. The sample carries roughly 650,000 clones, 95% to 97% recorded once. Material for sequencing was naive CD8+ T cells sorted from blood. The source of these receptors is a woman in her twenties or thirties in good health. Each CDR3 is given with its conserved first and last residue. A clone size is listed for some rows: how often the clone was seen (once, few, many), or a class if it is expanded.

clone size: .
J gene: TRBJ1-2
V gene: TRBV13
CDR3 protein: CASSATGTGGGYTF

clone size: .
J gene: TRBJ2-2
V gene: TRBV13
CDR3 protein: CASRPGAGVTGELFF

clone size: .
J gene: TRBJ1-2
V gene: TRBV28
CDR3 protein: CASSLLMGPNYGYTF

clone size: .
J gene: TRBJ2-1
V gene: TRBV6-5
CDR3 protein: CASRTGLAANNEQFF

clone size: .
J gene: TRBJ2-3
V gene: TRBV7-8
CDR3 protein: CASSPNTDTQYF

clone size: .
J gene: TRBJ2-7
V gene: TRBV27
CDR3 protein: CASSLDFLAYEQYF

clone size: .
J gene: TRBJ2-7
V gene: TRBV6-1
CDR3 protein: CASSESRMTVGLAREQYF

clone size: .
J gene: TRBJ1-1
V gene: TRBV13
CDR3 protein: CASSEHNQARGPRTEAFF

clone size: .
J gene: TRBJ2-1
V gene: TRBV13
CDR3 protein: CASSLVGSSGYNEQFF

clone size: .
J gene: .
V gene: TRBV4-1
CDR3 protein: CASSQDDGYEQYF

clone size: .
J gene: TRBJ2-1
V gene: TRBV6-6
CDR3 protein: CASSQGDGEQFF

clone size: .
J gene: TRBJ1-1
V gene: TRBV28
CDR3 protein: CASSFPQVLSEAFF

clone size: .
J gene: TRBJ2-3
V gene: TRBV25-1
CDR3 protein: CASSRPGDTQYF

clone size: .
J gene: TRBJ2-4
V gene: TRBV11-2
CDR3 protein: CASSLGASGALAKNIQYF

clone size: .
J gene: TRBJ1-4
V gene: TRBV2
CDR3 protein: CASSPGGEKLFF

clone size: .
J gene: TRBJ1-2
V gene: TRBV7-2
CDR3 protein: CASSPTMRSNYGYTF

clone size: .
J gene: TRBJ2-7
V gene: TRBV25-1
CDR3 protein: CASSGSGTYEQYF

clone size: .
J gene: TRBJ2-3
V gene: TRBV7-6
CDR3 protein: CASSLSGMTDTQYF

clone size: .
J gene: TRBJ2-7
V gene: TRBV2
CDR3 protein: CASSARTLTGTREQYF

clone size: .
J gene: TRBJ2-2
V gene: TRBV9
CDR3 protein: CASSVYGNGELFF

clone size: .
J gene: TRBJ2-7
V gene: TRBV7-9
CDR3 protein: CASSVSGSPYEQYF

clone size: .
J gene: TRBJ2-7
V gene: TRBV27
CDR3 protein: CASSFGGGKAYEQYF

clone size: .
J gene: TRBJ2-3
V gene: TRBV25-1
CDR3 protein: CASSASTDTQYF

clone size: .
J gene: TRBJ1-1
V gene: TRBV13
CDR3 protein: CASSTSLGGGHTEAFF

clone size: .
J gene: TRBJ2-1
V gene: TRBV7-8
CDR3 protein: CASSPGTSGNWVNEQFF

clone size: few
J gene: TRBJ2-7
V gene: TRBV19
CDR3 protein: CASSINLLYEQYF

clone size: .
J gene: TRBJ2-7
V gene: TRBV27
CDR3 protein: CASSLGGRNEQYF

clone size: once
J gene: TRBJ2-1
V gene: TRBV27
CDR3 protein: CASSVREFYNEQFF

clone size: once
J gene: TRBJ2-7
V gene: TRBV4-1
CDR3 protein: CASSPFPGQVLDEQYF

clone size: .
J gene: TRBJ1-2
V gene: TRBV7-2
CDR3 protein: CASKQGNYGYTF